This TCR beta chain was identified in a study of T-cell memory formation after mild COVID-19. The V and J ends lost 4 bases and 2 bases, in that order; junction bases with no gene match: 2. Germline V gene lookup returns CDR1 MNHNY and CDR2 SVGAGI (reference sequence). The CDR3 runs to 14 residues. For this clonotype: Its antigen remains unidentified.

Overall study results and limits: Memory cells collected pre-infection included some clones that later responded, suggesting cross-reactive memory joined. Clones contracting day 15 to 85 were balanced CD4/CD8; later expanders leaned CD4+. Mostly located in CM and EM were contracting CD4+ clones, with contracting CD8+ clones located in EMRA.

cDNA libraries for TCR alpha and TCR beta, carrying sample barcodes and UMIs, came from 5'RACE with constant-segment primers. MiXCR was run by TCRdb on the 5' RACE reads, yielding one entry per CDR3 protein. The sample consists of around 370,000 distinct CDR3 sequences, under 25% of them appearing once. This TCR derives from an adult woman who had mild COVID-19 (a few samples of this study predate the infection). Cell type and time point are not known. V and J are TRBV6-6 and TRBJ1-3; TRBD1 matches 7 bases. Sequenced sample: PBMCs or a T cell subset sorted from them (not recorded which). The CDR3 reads CASSSTGAGNTIYF. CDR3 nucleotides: TGTGCCAGCAGTTCCACAGGGGCTGGAAACACCATATATTTT.